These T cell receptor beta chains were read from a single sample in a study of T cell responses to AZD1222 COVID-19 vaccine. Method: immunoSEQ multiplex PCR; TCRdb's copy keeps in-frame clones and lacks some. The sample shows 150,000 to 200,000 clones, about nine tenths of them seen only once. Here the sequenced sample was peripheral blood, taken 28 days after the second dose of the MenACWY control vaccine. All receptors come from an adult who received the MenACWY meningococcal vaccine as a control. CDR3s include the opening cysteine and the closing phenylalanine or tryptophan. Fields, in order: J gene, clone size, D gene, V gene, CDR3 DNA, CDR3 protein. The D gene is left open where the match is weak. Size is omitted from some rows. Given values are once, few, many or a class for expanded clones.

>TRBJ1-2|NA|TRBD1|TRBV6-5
TGTGCCAGCAGTTACTCCCACGGGACAGGGGGAGGCTACACCTTC
CASSYSHGTGGGYTF
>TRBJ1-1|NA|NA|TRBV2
TGTGCCAGCAGTGTACGAGGACAGCGCCTGAACACTGAAGCTTTCTTT
CASSVRGQRLNTEAFF
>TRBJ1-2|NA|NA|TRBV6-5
TGTGCCAGCAGCCCACAGCAGGTCTATGGCTACACCTTC
CASSPQQVYGYTF
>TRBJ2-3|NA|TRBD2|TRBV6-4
TGTGCCAGCAGTCCCACCGGGACTAGCTTAGATACGCAGTATTTT
CASSPTGTSLDTQYF
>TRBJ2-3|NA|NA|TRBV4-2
TGTGCCAGCAGCCAGGGGCCGGCTAGAACGTCTCCAAATACGCAGTATTTT
CASSQGPARTSPNTQYF
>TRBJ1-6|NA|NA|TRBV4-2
TGTGCCAGCAGCCAGGCCGACCCTCCTAATTCACCCCTCCACTTT
CASSQADPPNSPLHF
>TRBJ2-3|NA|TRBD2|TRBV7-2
TGTGCCAGCAGCCCACCCCTAGCGGGAGTAGTAGATACGCAGTATTTT
CASSPPLAGVVDTQYF
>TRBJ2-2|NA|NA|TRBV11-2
TGTGCCAGCAGCCCCGACACCCTGGCGAGAACCGGGGAGCTGTTTTTT
CASSPDTLARTGELFF
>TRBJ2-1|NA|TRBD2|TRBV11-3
TGTGCCAGCAGCTTAGTCGCTAGCGGGGTAAGCTCCTACAATGAGCAGTTCTTC
CASSLVASGVSSYNEQFF
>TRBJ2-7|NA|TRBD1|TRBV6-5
TGTGCCAGCAAGGGGGCCGCCGACGAGCAGTACTTC
CASKGAADEQYF
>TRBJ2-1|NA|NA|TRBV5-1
TGCGCCAGCAGCTCGGACATTTACAATGAGCAGTTCTTC
CASSSDIYNEQFF
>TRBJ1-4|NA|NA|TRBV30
TGTGCCTGGAGTGTTACTTTCGTTGGGGATGAAAAACTGTTTTTT
CAWSVTFVGDEKLFF
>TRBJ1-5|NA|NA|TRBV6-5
TGTGCCAGCAGTTACACTACAGAGAATCAGCCCCAGCATTTT
CASSYTTENQPQHF
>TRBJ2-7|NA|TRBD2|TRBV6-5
TGTGCCAGCAGTCACCTAGCGGGAGGGTACGAGCAGTACTTC
CASSHLAGGYEQYF
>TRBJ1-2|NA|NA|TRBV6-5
TGTGCCAGCAGTTACTCGTATGGAGCTAACTATGGCTACACCTTC
CASSYSYGANYGYTF
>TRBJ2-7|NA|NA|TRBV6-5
TGTGCCAGCGGCTGGACGGGACGCTCCTACGAGCAGTACTTC
CASGWTGRSYEQYF
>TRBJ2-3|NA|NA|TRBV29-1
TGCAGCGGTTCACAGGAAACGGACACAGATACGCAGTATTTT
CSGSQETDTDTQYF
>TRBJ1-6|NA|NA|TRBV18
TGTGCCAGCTCACCGGACAGCTATAATTCACCCCTCCACTTT
CASSPDSYNSPLHF
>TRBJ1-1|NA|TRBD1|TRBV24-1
TGTGCCACCAGTGATTCCGGGACAGGGGGCGCGGGAGCTTTCTTT
CATSDSGTGGAGAFF
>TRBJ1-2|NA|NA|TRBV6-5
TGTGCCAGCAGTACGCTAGAGAACTATGGCTACACCTTC
CASSTLENYGYTF
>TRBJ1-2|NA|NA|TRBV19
TGTGCCAGTAGTATGATGTGGGGAGTGGGCTACACCTTC
CASSMMWGVGYTF
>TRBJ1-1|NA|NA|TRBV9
TGTGCCAGCAGCGTCCATTCCAACACTGAAGCTTTCTTT
CASSVHSNTEAFF
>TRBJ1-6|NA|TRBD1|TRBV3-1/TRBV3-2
TGTGCCAGCAGCCGGACAGGGGATAATTCACCCCTCCACTTT
CASSRTGDNSPLHF
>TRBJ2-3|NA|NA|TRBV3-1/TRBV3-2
TGTGCCAGCAGCCAAGGGGATACGCAGTATTTT
CASSQGDTQYF
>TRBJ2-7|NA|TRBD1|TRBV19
TGTGCCAGTAGTCCCGGGACAGGGAGCTCCTACGAGCAGTACTTC
CASSPGTGSSYEQYF
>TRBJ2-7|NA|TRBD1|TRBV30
TGTGCCTGGAGTGGCCGGGACAGGGCCTCCTACGAGCAGTACTTC
CAWSGRDRASYEQYF
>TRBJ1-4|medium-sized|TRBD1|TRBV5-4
TGTGCCAGCAGCCCCGACAGGGTTCGACTGTTTTTT
CASSPDRVRLFF
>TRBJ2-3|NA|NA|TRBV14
TGTGCCAGCAGCGTCCACTTGGAAAGCACGCAGTATTTT
CASSVHLESTQYF
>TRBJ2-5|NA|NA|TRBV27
TGTGCAGCGAGCGTCGGGGAGACCCAGTACTTC
CAASVGETQYF
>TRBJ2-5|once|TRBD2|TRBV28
TGTGCCAGCAGTCCGGGCGGGAGGCTCCAAGAGACCCAGTACTTC
CASSPGGRLQETQYF
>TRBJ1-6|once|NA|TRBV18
TGTGCCAGCTCACCTCCCCAGGGTAATTCACCCCTCCACTTT
CASSPPQGNSPLHF
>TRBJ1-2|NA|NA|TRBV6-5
TGTGCCAGCATCCAGAGTGGGGGCTACACCTTC
CASIQSGGYTF
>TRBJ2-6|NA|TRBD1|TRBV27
TGTGCCAGCCAATCTCGACAGGGAAACTCTGGGGCCAACGTCCTGACTTTC
CASQSRQGNSGANVLTF